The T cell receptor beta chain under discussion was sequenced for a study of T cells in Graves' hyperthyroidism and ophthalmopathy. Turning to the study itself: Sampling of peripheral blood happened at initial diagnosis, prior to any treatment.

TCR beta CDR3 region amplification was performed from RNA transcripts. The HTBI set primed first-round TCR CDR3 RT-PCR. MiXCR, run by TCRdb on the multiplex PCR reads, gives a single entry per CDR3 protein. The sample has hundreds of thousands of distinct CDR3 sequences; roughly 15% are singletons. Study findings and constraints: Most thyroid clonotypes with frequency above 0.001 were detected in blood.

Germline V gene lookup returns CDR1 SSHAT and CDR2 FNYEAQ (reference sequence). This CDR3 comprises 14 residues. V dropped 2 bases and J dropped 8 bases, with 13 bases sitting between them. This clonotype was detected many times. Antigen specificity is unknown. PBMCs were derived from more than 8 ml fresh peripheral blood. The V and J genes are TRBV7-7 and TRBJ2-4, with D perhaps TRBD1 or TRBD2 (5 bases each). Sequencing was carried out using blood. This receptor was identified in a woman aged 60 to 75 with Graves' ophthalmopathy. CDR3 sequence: CASSLRGDGDIQYF. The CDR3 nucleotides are TGTGCCAGCAGCTTAAGGGGAGACGGCGACATTCAGTACTTC.